This T cell receptor beta chain derives from a study of T cell changes during pregnancy in multiple sclerosis. Profiled with immunoSEQ multiplex PCR; TCRdb holds only in-frame clones, not every one. The sample lists about 80,000 clones; around 92% were seen once. This clonotype originated in a female donor with multiple sclerosis, enrolled in a pregnancy study. Material: peripheral blood, obtained before pregnancy.

The CDR3 region has the DNA TGTGCCAGCAGCTTAATACGGACAGGCTACACCTTC. Translated, it gives CASSLIRTGYTF. The chain links TRBV7-8 to TRBJ1-2; D might be TRBD1 (5 bases). Trimming took off 2 bases at V and 8 bases at J, with 9 bases between the two ends. The CDR3 has 12 amino acids. Germline assignment: CDR1 SGHVS and CDR2 FQNEAQ.